The 32 T cell receptor beta chains given below trace back to one sample, sequenced in a study of OX40 agonist ivuxolimab in advanced cancers. Assay: immunoSEQ multiplex PCR; the TCRdb copy retains only in-frame clones and omits some. The sample holds about 72,000 clones, approximately 90% seen once. Sequenced here: CD4+ or CD8+ T cells sorted from blood, sampled in a trial of the OX40 agonist ivuxolimab. The receptors come from an adult with an advanced solid tumor such as melanoma, head and neck, liver or kidney cancer.

The J gene is TRBJ2-7, the V gene TRBV5-4, with D uncertain. CDR1 is SGHNT, CDR2 YYREEE, per germline (reference sequence). V lost 2 bases, J lost 2 bases, and 11 bases lay in between. The CDR3 extends over 14 amino acids. This chain's CDR3 is CASSFETTTYEQYF. CDR3 in DNA: TGTGCCAGCAGCTTCGAGACCACCACCTACGAGCAGTACTTC.

V gene TRBV29-1 combines with J gene TRBJ2-7; the match to TRBD1 covers 10 bases. Germline V gene sequence: CDR1 SQVTM, CDR2 ANQGSEA. The length of the CDR3 is 14 residues. With V trimmed by 5 bases and J by 0 bases, 4 bases remained unmatched. CDR3 bases: TGCAGCGTTTCGGGACAGGGGAGCTCCTACGAGCAGTACTTC. It yields the protein CSVSGQGSSYEQYF.

The chain uses TRBV6-1 and TRBJ1-6, with D unclear. Trimming took off 2 bases at V and 14 bases at J, with 22 bases between the two ends. The CDR3 runs 16 residues. Germline V gene lookup returns CDR1 MNHNS and CDR2 SASEGT. The DNA of the CDR3 is TGTGCCAGCAGTGAATTCAGTTCCGGAGTGGGGTCAGCCCTCCACTTT. As protein: CASSEFSSGVGSALHF.

This sequence joins TRBV5-1 and TRBJ2-1; TRBD1 aligns across 7 bases. This CDR3 contains 15 residues. Germline CDR1 reads SGHRS; CDR2 reads YFSETQ. J gave up 5 bases and V 4 bases, and 9 bases lay outside the gene matches. In nucleotides, the CDR3 is TGCGCCAGCAGCAGGACGGGACAGATCAACAATGAGCAGTTCTTC. Amino acid sequence: CASSRTGQINNEQFF. Full variable domain (missing parts from reference TRBV5-1 and TRBJ2-1): KAGVTQTPRYLIKTRGQQVTLSCSPISGHRSVSWYQQTPGQGLQFLFEYFSETQRNKGNFPGRFSGRQFSNSRSEMNVSTLELGDSALYLCASSRTGQINNEQFFGPGTRLTVL.

This chain connects TRBV5-5 to TRBJ2-1; perhaps TRBD2 as D (5 bases). Between the trimmed V and J ends, which lost 4 bases and 5 bases, there was a span of 16 bases. This CDR3 is 15 amino acids long. Germline V gives CDR1 SGHKS, CDR2 YYEKEE (reference sequence). The CDR3 nucleotides read TGTGCCAGCAGCCACCAGGCGGACTTGAACAATGAGCAGTTCTTC. This translates into CASSHQADLNNEQFF.

V is TRBV29-1 and J is TRBJ1-2; D remains unclear. CDR1 and CDR2 from the germline V gene are SQVTM and ANQGSEA. Trimming cost V 4 bases and J 6 bases, with 9 bases left between them. The length of the CDR3 is 11 residues. CDR3 sequence (DNA): TGCAGCGTTGGGACGATGAATGGCTACACCTTC. The encoded protein is CSVGTMNGYTF.

This clone has just one count. The same CDR3 also results from other DNA sequences found in this sample. The V and J genes are TRBV18 and TRBJ2-3; no reliable D call. With 6 bases removed from V and 0 bases from J, the gap between germline ends came to 4 bases. Germline V lookup: CDR1 KGHSH, CDR2 LQKENI. This CDR3 spans 12 amino acids. As DNA, the CDR3 is TGTGCCAGCTCGCCAAGCACAGATACGCAGTATTTT. Its protein is CASSPSTDTQYF.

The V and J genes are TRBV5-1 and TRBJ2-3, with D perhaps matching TRBD2 (6 bases). Germline V CDR1 and CDR2: SGHRS, YFSETQ. V was pared by 0 bases and J by 6 bases, with 17 bases between. This CDR3 has 16 residues. The chain's CDR3 is CASSLGARLETDTQYF. CDR3 nucleotides: TGCGCCAGCAGCTTGGGTGCTCGACTAGAAACTGATACGCAGTATTTT.

The J gene is TRBJ2-1, the V gene TRBV5-1; unclear D gene. The germline V gene encodes CDR1 SGHRS and CDR2 YFSETQ. This CDR3 contains 14 residues. V dropped 7 bases and J dropped 1 base, with 12 bases sitting between them. CDR3 sequence reads: CASGPPGSYNEQFF. In nucleotides, the CDR3 is TGCGCCAGCGGCCCGCCGGGTTCCTACAATGAGCAGTTCTTC.

CDR3 coding DNA: TGTGCCAGCAGCTCCAGACAGAACTATGGCTACACCTTC. This translates into CASSSRQNYGYTF. The V call is TRBV11-3, the J call TRBJ1-2, with a tentative D call TRBD1 (5 bases). Germline lookup yields CDR1 SGHNT and CDR2 YENEEA. V dropped 4 bases and J dropped 2 bases, with 8 bases sitting between them. The CDR3 contains 13 residues.

V usage is TRBV15 and J usage is TRBJ1-5, with D hard to call. The CDR3 spans 15 residues. V gave up 0 bases and J gave up 7 bases, with 13 bases separating them. Germline lookup yields CDR1 LNHNV and CDR2 YYDKDF (reference sequence). CDR3 loop: CATSRDRSVGQPQHF. The CDR3 coding sequence is TGTGCCACCAGCAGAGATCGGTCAGTTGGACAGCCCCAGCATTTT.

This clone was seen only once. The CDR3 is CASSLASAVVEGEQYF. The CDR3 nucleotides are TGTGCCAGCAGCCTCGCCTCGGCGGTGGTGGAGGGCGAGCAGTACTTC. The chain recombines TRBV4-2 with TRBJ2-7; TRBD2 might be the D (6 bases). Germline V gene sequence: CDR1 LGHNA, CDR2 YNFKEQ. Trimming left V 4 bases short and J 6 bases short, with 22 bases between. CDR3 length equals 16 residues.

The CDR3: CASSLGVAGGQETQYF. The DNA of the CDR3 is TGTGCCAGCAGCCTCGGGGTAGCGGGGGGGCAAGAGACCCAGTACTTC. V is TRBV7-2 and J is TRBJ2-5, with 11 bases that match TRBD2. V was clipped by 5 bases and J by 2 bases; unmatched bases: 7. The germline V gene encodes CDR1 SGHTA and CDR2 FQGNSA. The CDR3 spans 16 residues. Full variable domain (remainder filled in from reference TRBV7-2 and TRBJ2-5): GAGVSQSPSNKVTEKGKDVELRCDPISGHTALYWYRQSLGQGLEFLIYFQGNSAPDKSGLPSDRFSAERTGGSVSTLTIQRTQQEDSAVYLCASSLGVAGGQETQYFGPGTRLLVL.

The rearrangement joins TRBV15 to TRBJ2-5, with D unclear. Germline V gene sequence: CDR1 LNHNV, CDR2 YYDKDF (reference sequence). The CDR3 totals 17 residues. Between the trimmed V and J ends, which lost 0 bases and 4 bases, there was a span of 18 bases. The CDR3 region is CATSRDRFDGSRETQYF. CDR3 in DNA: TGTGCCACCAGCAGAGACCGATTCGACGGGTCCCGAGAGACCCAGTACTTC.

The chain combines TRBV7-2 with TRBJ2-2; D call uncertain. V lost 1 base, J lost 3 bases, and 9 bases lay in between. This CDR3 is built from 15 residues. Per germline, CDR1 SGHTA and CDR2 FQGNSA. The DNA for the CDR3 is TGTGCCAGCAGCTTAGGGTCGACGGACACCGGGGAGCTGTTTTTT. Protein sequence: CASSLGSTDTGELFF.

The chain joins TRBV4-3 to TRBJ2-5; 11 positions match TRBD2. Germline V lookup: CDR1 LGHNA, CDR2 YSLEER. CDR3 length: 17 amino acids. V gave up 2 bases and J gave up 0 bases; unmatched junction bases: 5. The CDR3 DNA reads as TGCGCCAGCAGCCAAAACCGACTAGCGGGGAACCAAGAGACCCAGTACTTC. Protein sequence: CASSQNRLAGNQETQYF.

V is TRBV19 and J is TRBJ2-7; TRBD2 aligns across 7 bases. This CDR3 is 14 amino acids long. The V segment lost 4 bases and the J segment 1 base; nucleotides outside the gene matches: 4. Germline V lookup: CDR1 LNHDA, CDR2 SQIVND (reference sequence). This CDR3 is CASSRGGASYEQYF. The CDR3 DNA reads as TGTGCCAGTAGTAGGGGGGGAGCGTCCTACGAGCAGTACTTC.

In its sample, this clone was seen once. The J gene is TRBJ2-3, the V gene TRBV12-5; 7 positions match TRBD2. The CDR3 consists of 22 residues. Germline assignment: CDR1 LGHNT and CDR2 FRNRAP. V shed 1 base, J shed 2 bases, and the junction held 24 bases outside the gene matches. The CDR3 DNA is TGTGCTAGTGGTTTGGCCTCCCGAGGGCGGGAGTCCCCCCAGATGGTCACAGATACGCAGTATTTT. The encoded protein is CASGLASRGRESPQMVTDTQYF.

V and J are TRBV19 and TRBJ1-4; D gene unclear. Germline loops: CDR1 LNHDA, CDR2 SQIVND (reference sequence). Trimming stripped 5 bases from V and 2 bases from J, with 12 bases between. This CDR3 spans 15 amino acids. The CDR3 DNA reads TGTGCCAGTAGTTTTCAATACGGTACTAATGAAAAACTGTTTTTT. Protein: CASSFQYGTNEKLFF. The whole variable domain, filled in from reference TRBV19 and TRBJ1-4, reads DGGITQSPKYLFRKEGQNVTLSCEQNLNHDAMYWYRQDPGQGLRLIYYSQIVNDFQKGDIAEGYSVSREKKESFPLTVTSAQKNPTAFYLCASSFQYGTNEKLFFGSGTQLSVL.

The genes are TRBV4-1 and TRBJ2-7, with D possibly being TRBD2 (5 bases). This CDR3 region has 15 residues. V was shortened by 1 base and J by 3 bases, with 13 bases between the two germline ends. Germline CDR1 MGHRA, CDR2 YSYEKL. The CDR3 DNA reads as TGCGCCAGCAGCCAAGCGTCGGTTGGACTCTACGAGCAGTACTTC. It encodes CASSQASVGLYEQYF.

This clone was counted a single time. This chain connects TRBV19 to TRBJ1-5; 12 bases fit TRBD1. The V gene end was trimmed by 6 bases and the J gene end by 4 bases; junction bases not matched to a gene: 7. The CDR3 runs 16 residues. Germline V gives CDR1 LNHDA, CDR2 SQIVND (reference sequence). The DNA for the CDR3 is TGTGCCAGTAGGGGGGGACAGGGGGCTAGGAATCAGCCCCAGCATTTT. Residues: CASRGGQGARNQPQHF. Combining the CDR3 with reference TRBV19 and TRBJ1-5 gives the whole variable domain DGGITQSPKYLFRKEGQNVTLSCEQNLNHDAMYWYRQDPGQGLRLIYYSQIVNDFQKGDIAEGYSVSREKKESFPLTVTSAQKNPTAFYLCASRGGQGARNQPQHFGDGTRLSIL.

CDR3 loop: CAWSVAAIYYEQYF. In DNA, the CDR3 is TGTGCCTGGAGTGTAGCCGCAATATACTACGAGCAGTACTTC. The chain is built from TRBV30 and TRBJ2-7, with unresolved D. Germline-derived CDR1 and CDR2 are GTSNPN and SVGIG (reference sequence). V was cut by 0 bases and J by 3 bases, with 12 bases left in between. The CDR3 has 14 amino acids.

This chain links TRBV5-1 with TRBJ2-2; 14 bases are shared with TRBD2. CDR1 and CDR2 (germline): SGHRS, YFSETQ. The J segment lost 2 bases and the V segment lost 4 bases, leaving 4 bases of the junction unmatched. This CDR3 comprises 17 residues. The CDR3 sequence is CASSLGLAGVNTGELFF. The CDR3 nucleotides are TGCGCCAGCAGCCTGGGACTAGCGGGAGTTAACACCGGGGAGCTGTTTTTT.

The V gene is TRBV19, the J gene TRBJ2-3; D may be TRBD1 (6 bases). CDR3 size: 14 residues. The germline V gene has CDR1 LNHDA and CDR2 SQIVND (reference sequence). The ends were cut back, 9 bases at V and 5 bases at J, with 18 bases in the middle. Here the CDR3 DNA reads TGTGCCAGCCGTAGGGGGATCGGAGAAGATACGCAGTATTTT. Translated, it gives CASRRGIGEDTQYF.

The V and J genes are TRBV18 and TRBJ2-7; 7 positions agree with TRBD1. V was pared by 3 bases and J by 6 bases, with 5 bases of the junction left unmatched. Germline V lookup: CDR1 KGHSH, CDR2 LQKENI. CDR3 length: 13 amino acids. The CDR3 nucleotides read TGTGCCAGCTCACCGGGACAGCCTACCGAGCAGTACTTC. Residues: CASSPGQPTEQYF.

The chain is built from TRBV19 and TRBJ2-5; 7 bases are shared with TRBD2. V lost 5 bases and J lost 5; bases outside the gene matches: 11. This CDR3 spans 15 amino acids. Looked up from germline, CDR1 is LNHDA and CDR2 is SQIVND (reference sequence). The CDR3 DNA reads TGTGCCAGTAGTGACGGGGGGATCAAAGGGGAGACCCAGTACTTC. Protein: CASSDGGIKGETQYF.

The V gene is TRBV7-2, the J gene TRBJ2-7, with D possibly being TRBD2 (6 bases). The CDR3 spans 14 residues. CDR1 SGHTA and CDR2 FQGNSA come from the germline V gene. V lost 0 bases to trimming and J lost 4 bases, with 10 bases between them. The CDR3 here is CASSLASGGYEQYF. For the CDR3, the DNA is TGTGCCAGCAGCTTAGCTAGCGGTGGTTACGAGCAGTACTTC. The full variable domain, in which reference TRBV7-2 and TRBJ2-7 provide the parts outside the CDR3, is GAGVSQSPSNKVTEKGKDVELRCDPISGHTALYWYRQSLGQGLEFLIYFQGNSAPDKSGLPSDRFSAERTGGSVSTLTIQRTQQEDSAVYLCASSLASGGYEQYFGPGTRLTVT.

The chain employs TRBV18 and TRBJ1-5; no definite D call. The V end was cut by 1 base, the J end by 6 bases, with 16 bases between. The CDR3 covers 16 residues. Per the germline V gene, CDR1 is KGHSH and CDR2 is LQKENI. This CDR3 is CASSPREGNEAQPQHF. The CDR3 DNA follows: TGTGCCAGCTCACCACGGGAAGGGAATGAGGCTCAGCCCCAGCATTTT.

This clone was seen more than once but under ten times. The chain combines TRBV5-1 with TRBJ1-3, with unresolved D. The CDR3 has 14 amino acids. Trimming pared 4 bases from V and 0 bases from J, leaving 8 bases between. Germline lookup yields CDR1 SGHRS and CDR2 YFSETQ. CDR3 residues: CASSPDFSGNTIYF. As DNA, the CDR3 is TGCGCCAGCAGCCCGGATTTCTCTGGAAACACCATATATTTT.

V usage is TRBV28 and J usage is TRBJ2-2, with unresolved D. V lost 5 bases and J lost 0, with 7 bases in between. The CDR3 extends over 14 amino acids. CDR1 is MDHEN, CDR2 SYDVKM, per germline. The CDR3 bases are TGTGCCAGCAGTCCGCACACGAACACCGGGGAGCTGTTTTTT. Protein product: CASSPHTNTGELFF.

The gene calls are TRBV5-4 and TRBJ1-2; D might be TRBD1 (5 bases). CDR1 and CDR2 (germline): SGHNT, YYREEE (reference sequence). This CDR3 spans 13 amino acids. V lost 6 bases and J 5 bases, leaving 14 bases between the germline ends. CDR3 DNA: TGTGCCAGCAAACCCTGGACAAGTTATGGCTACACCTTC. Translated: CASKPWTSYGYTF.

V gene TRBV5-1 combines with J gene TRBJ2-1; D tentatively fits TRBD1 or TRBD2 (5 bases each). This CDR3 contains 17 residues. Germline CDR1 is SGHRS and CDR2 is YFSETQ. Trimming shortened V by 4 bases and J by 0 bases, and 17 bases separated the two germline ends. CDR3 sequence: CASSREGLRSSYNEQFF. The CDR3 DNA sequence: TGCGCCAGCAGCCGCGAGGGGTTAAGGTCCTCCTACAATGAGCAGTTCTTC.